This TCR beta chain was identified during a study of T cells in Graves' hyperthyroidism and ophthalmopathy. V shed 6 bases, J shed 0 bases, and the junction held 1 base outside the gene matches. The V gene's germline CDR1 is MNHNS and CDR2 SASEGT. This CDR3 spans 15 amino acids. This clonotype was counted many times. The CDR3 regions of TCR beta were amplified from RNA transcripts. HTBI primers were used for first-round RT-PCR of the TCR CDR3. TCRdb independently ran MiXCR on the multiplex PCR reads; one entry per CDR3 protein. Here the sample spans fewer than 200,000 distinct CDR3 sequences, around 15% being singletons.

The clonotype comes from a woman in her forties or fifties with Graves' hyperthyroidism. The chain combines TRBV6-1 with TRBJ2-6; 8 bases match TRBD1. Sequences were obtained from blood. The CDR3 coding sequence is TGTGCCAGCAGAACAGGGGGCTCTGGGGCCAACGTCCTGACTTTC. Translated: CASRTGGSGANVLTF.